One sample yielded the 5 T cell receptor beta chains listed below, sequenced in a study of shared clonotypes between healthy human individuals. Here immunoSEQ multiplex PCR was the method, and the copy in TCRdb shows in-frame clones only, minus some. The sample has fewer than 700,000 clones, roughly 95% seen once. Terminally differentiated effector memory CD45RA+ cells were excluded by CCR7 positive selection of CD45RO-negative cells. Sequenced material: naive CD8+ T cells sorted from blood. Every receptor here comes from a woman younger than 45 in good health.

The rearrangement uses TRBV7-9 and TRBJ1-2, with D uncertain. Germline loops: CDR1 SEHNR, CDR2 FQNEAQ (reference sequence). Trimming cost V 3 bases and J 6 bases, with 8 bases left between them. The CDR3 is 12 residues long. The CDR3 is CASSFGDNGYTF. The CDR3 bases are TGTGCCAGCAGCTTTGGAGATAATGGCTACACCTTC.

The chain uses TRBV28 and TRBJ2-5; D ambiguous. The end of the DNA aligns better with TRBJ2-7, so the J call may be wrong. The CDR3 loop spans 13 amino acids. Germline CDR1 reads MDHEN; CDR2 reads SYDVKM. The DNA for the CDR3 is TGTGCCAGCAGTTCCCGAAGAAGTTACGAGCAGTACTTC. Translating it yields CASSSRRSYEQYF.

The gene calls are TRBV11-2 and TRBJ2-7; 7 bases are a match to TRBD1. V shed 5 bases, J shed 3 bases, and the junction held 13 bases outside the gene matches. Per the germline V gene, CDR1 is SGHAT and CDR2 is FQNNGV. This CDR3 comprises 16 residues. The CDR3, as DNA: TGTGCCAGCAGCCCACCTAGGAGGACAGGACTCTACGAGCAGTACTTC. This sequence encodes CASSPPRRTGLYEQYF.

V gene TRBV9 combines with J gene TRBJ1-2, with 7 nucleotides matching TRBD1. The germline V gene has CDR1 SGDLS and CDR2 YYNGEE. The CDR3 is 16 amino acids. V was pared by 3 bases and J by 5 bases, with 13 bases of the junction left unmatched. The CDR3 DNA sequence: TGTGCCAGCAGCGGCCAAAGGGGGCCGAAGGGGTATGGCTACACCTTC. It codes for CASSGQRGPKGYGYTF.

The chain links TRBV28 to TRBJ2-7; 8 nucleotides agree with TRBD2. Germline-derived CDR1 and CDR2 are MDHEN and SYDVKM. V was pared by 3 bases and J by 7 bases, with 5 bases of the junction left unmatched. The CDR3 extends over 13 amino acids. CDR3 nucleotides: TGTGCCAGCAGTTTTGGACTAGCTCGTGAGCAGTACTTC. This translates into CASSFGLAREQYF.